What follows are 30 T cell receptor beta chains derived from one specimen sequenced in a study of cytomegalovirus exposure and HLA in healthy donors. The primer mix had 60 Vbeta and 13 Jbeta primers. TCRdb's table, derived via immunoSEQ multiplex PCR, lists solely in-frame clones and lacks some. The table shows more than 65,000 clones, with around 81% occurring only once. Sequencing input: PBMCs. Source of these receptors: a man between 18 and 29 years old in good health and CMV-seropositive.

This chain uses TRBV9 with TRBJ1-1; D is perhaps TRBD1 (6 bases). Germline V gives CDR1 SGDLS, CDR2 YYNGEE. This CDR3 is 14 amino acids long. V lost 6 bases to trimming and J lost 1 base, with 13 bases between them. The CDR3 nucleotides read TGTGCCAGCACCCCGGGACATAGGAACACTGAAGCTTTCTTT. It yields the protein CASTPGHRNTEAFF.

This chain connects TRBV10-1 to TRBJ2-2; no clear D gene. Germline-derived CDR1 and CDR2 are WNHNN and SYGVQD (reference sequence). The CDR3 runs 12 residues. V lost 6 bases and J lost 3, with 5 bases in between. The CDR3 protein is CASSGDTGELFF. CDR3 coding DNA: TGCGCCAGCAGCGGTGACACCGGGGAGCTGTTTTTT.

This chain's CDR3 is CTSNDAGNSNQPQHF. The CDR3 region has the DNA TGCACCAGCAATGACGCGGGAAACAGCAATCAGCCCCAGCATTTT. V usage is TRBV1 and J usage is TRBJ1-5. TRBV1 is flagged as a pseudogene. CDR3 length equals 15 residues.

V and J are TRBV4-2 and TRBJ2-2; tentatively, D is TRBD1 (6 bases). Germline CDR1 LGHNA, CDR2 YNFKEQ. The V end lost 0 bases, the J end lost 1 base, and 9 bases lay between the germline ends. There are 16 residues in the CDR3. In DNA, the CDR3 is TGTGCCAGCAGCCAAGAGGCAGGGGTGAACACCGGGGAGCTGTTTTTT. This gives the protein CASSQEAGVNTGELFF.

The chain uses TRBV29-1 and TRBJ2-1; 9 bases fit TRBD2. Germline CDR1 and CDR2: SQVTM and ANQGSEA. The V segment lost 0 bases and the J segment 7 bases; nucleotides outside the gene matches: 7. The CDR3 covers 15 residues. The CDR3 DNA reads as TGCAGCGTTGAAGATCGGATAGCGGGAGAAAATGAGCAGTTCTTC. Protein product: CSVEDRIAGENEQFF.

The V and J genes are TRBV7-2 and TRBJ1-5; D is unclear. The CDR3 length is 16 residues. In germline, CDR1 is SGHTA, CDR2 FQGNSA. The ends were cut back, 4 bases at V and 4 bases at J, with 17 bases in the middle. Written as DNA, the CDR3 is TGTGCCAGCAGCTCACGGCGGGGAACAGCAAATCAGCCCCAGCATTTT. Translating gives CASSSRRGTANQPQHF.

This clone was counted a single time. The chain uses TRBV9 and TRBJ2-1; the D gene is possibly TRBD2 (6 bases). This CDR3 spans 15 amino acids. Per the germline V gene, CDR1 is SGDLS and CDR2 is YYNGEE. V was clipped by 5 bases and J by 2 bases, with 14 bases between them. The CDR3 is CASSGSGNAYNEQFF. For the CDR3, the DNA is TGTGCCAGCAGTGGTAGCGGTAACGCCTACAATGAGCAGTTCTTC.

This chain connects TRBV14 to TRBJ2-5; 7 positions agree with TRBD2. This CDR3 region has 17 residues. CDR1 is SGHDN and CDR2 is FVKESK in the germline V gene. The J segment lost 4 bases and the V segment lost 2 bases, leaving 13 bases of the junction unmatched. CDR3 residues: CASSQSPGLPGGETQYF. CDR3 bases: TGTGCCAGCAGCCAAAGTCCCGGGCTCCCGGGGGGAGAGACCCAGTACTTC.

The chain uses TRBV4-1 and TRBJ2-7; possibly TRBD1 for D (6 bases). The length of the CDR3 is 14 residues. CDR1 is MGHRA and CDR2 is YSYEKL in the germline V gene. The V gene lost 4 bases and the J gene lost 6 bases, with 16 bases spanning the gap. The CDR3 region has the DNA TGCGCCAGCAGCCTTCGGACAGAGCCCGGCGAGCAGTACTTC. This encodes CASSLRTEPGEQYF.

This clone was observed once. This chain connects TRBV7-6 to TRBJ1-4, with 10 bases aligning to TRBD1. The CDR3 consists of 15 residues. V shed 1 base and J 7 bases; nucleotides not matched to a gene: 3. The germline V gene encodes CDR1 SGHVS and CDR2 FNYEAQ. The CDR3 reads CASSLGGQGLEKLFF. The CDR3 nucleotides read TGTGCCAGCAGCTTAGGGGGACAGGGGCTTGAAAAACTGTTTTTT.

The gene calls are TRBV28 and TRBJ1-1, with D perhaps TRBD1 (6 bases). Germline CDR1 reads MDHEN; CDR2 reads SYDVKM. CDR3 length: 12 amino acids. Trimming pared 7 bases from V and 7 bases from J, leaving 13 bases between. CDR3 in DNA: TGTGCCAGCAAACAGCTCAGGGGTGAAGCTTTCTTT. This codes for CASKQLRGEAFF. Supplemented by reference TRBV28 and TRBJ1-1, the full variable domain reads DVKVTQSSRYLVKRTGEKVFLECVQDMDHENMFWYRQDPGLGLRLIYFSYDVKMKEKGDIPEGYSVSREKKERFSLILESASTNQTSMYLCASKQLRGEAFFGQGTRLTVV.

This chain links TRBV6-5 with TRBJ1-5, with D possibly matching TRBD1 (5 bases). The germline V and J ends were trimmed by 2 bases and 7 bases, with 12 bases remaining between them. This CDR3 has 14 amino acids. Germline CDR1 reads MNHEY; CDR2 reads SVGAGI. The CDR3 here is CASSYGRGKQPQHF. CDR3 sequence (DNA): TGTGCCAGCAGTTACGGAAGGGGAAAGCAGCCCCAGCATTTT.

V is TRBV5-1 and J is TRBJ2-7; 7 bases map to TRBD2. V lost 0 bases and J lost 3; bases outside the gene matches: 6. CDR1 is SGHRS, CDR2 YFSETQ, per germline. The CDR3 loop spans 15 amino acids. The CDR3 DNA reads TGCGCCAGCAGCTTGGTAACGGGGGGAATCTACGAGCAGTACTTC. Its protein is CASSLVTGGIYEQYF. The full variable domain, with the rest looked up from reference TRBV5-1 and TRBJ2-7, is KAGVTQTPRYLIKTRGQQVTLSCSPISGHRSVSWYQQTPGQGLQFLFEYFSETQRNKGNFPGRFSGRQFSNSRSEMNVSTLELGDSALYLCASSLVTGGIYEQYFGPGTRLTVT.

V is TRBV6-1 and J is TRBJ2-3; D perhaps matches TRBD2 (5 bases). Germline V gene sequence: CDR1 MNHNS, CDR2 SASEGT. V lost 7 bases, J lost 0 bases, and 14 bases lay in between. The CDR3 sequence is 15 residues long. CDR3 nucleotide sequence: TGTGCCAGCAAACTAGAGCCTTCTAGCACAGATACGCAGTATTTT. Its translation: CASKLEPSSTDTQYF.

The chain joins TRBV5-1 to TRBJ2-7; 10 bases are shared with TRBD2. CDR1 and CDR2 from the germline V gene are SGHRS and YFSETQ. V gave up 5 bases and J gave up 3 bases; unmatched junction bases: 11. The CDR3 is made up of 16 amino acids. The CDR3 nucleotides read TGCGCCAGCAGTCTGACTAGCGGGCATTGGATCTACGAGCAGTACTTC. Its translation is CASSLTSGHWIYEQYF. The entire variable domain, with the rest obtained from reference TRBV5-1 and TRBJ2-7, is as follows: KAGVTQTPRYLIKTRGQQVTLSCSPISGHRSVSWYQQTPGQGLQFLFEYFSETQRNKGNFPGRFSGRQFSNSRSEMNVSTLELGDSALYLCASSLTSGHWIYEQYFGPGTRLTVT.

The chain carries TRBV7-6 and TRBJ1-5; the match to TRBD1 covers 7 bases. The CDR3 runs to 18 residues. Unmatched junction bases numbered 11, after V lost 3 bases and J lost 0 bases. Germline-derived CDR1 and CDR2 are SGHVS and FNYEAQ. The CDR3 bases are TGTGCCAGCAGCTTGCCCGGACAGGACTCTTTTAGCAATCAGCCCCAGCATTTT. Translation gives CASSLPGQDSFSNQPQHF.

This chain links TRBV28 with TRBJ1-5; no definite D call. V was pared by 5 bases and J by 3 bases, with 11 bases between. This CDR3 region has 14 residues. Germline V gene data show CDR1 as MDHEN and CDR2 as SYDVKM. CDR3 amino acids: CASSLLPANQPQHF. The CDR3 DNA follows: TGTGCCAGCAGTCTACTCCCCGCCAATCAGCCCCAGCATTTT.

The J gene is TRBJ1-1, the V gene TRBV7-9; D gene uncertain. Germline V CDR1 and CDR2: SEHNR, FQNEAQ (reference sequence). This CDR3 has 13 amino acids. Trimming stripped 3 bases from V and 3 bases from J, with 8 bases between. The CDR3 nucleotides read TGTGCCAGCAGCTTTACAGCCGACACTGAAGCTTTCTTT. Translated: CASSFTADTEAFF.

The V call is TRBV9, the J call TRBJ1-2, with TRBD1 identical over 9 bases. Trimming at V came to 3 bases and at J to 8 bases, leaving 26 bases not matched to a gene. The CDR3 length is 20 residues. Per germline, CDR1 SGDLS and CDR2 YYNGEE. The CDR3 reads CASSATGERTGVSPGTGYTF. CDR3 nucleotides: TGTGCCAGCAGCGCCACTGGAGAGCGGACAGGGGTTTCCCCTGGGACCGGCTACACCTTC.

The genes are TRBV6-5 and TRBJ1-4; 7 bases are shared with TRBD1. J was trimmed by 7 bases and V by 5 bases; bases with no gene match: 10. CDR1 is MNHEY and CDR2 is SVGAGI in the germline V gene. This CDR3 is 15 amino acids long. The CDR3 region is CASSRTGAFGEKLFF. CDR3 sequence (DNA): TGTGCCAGCAGTAGAACAGGGGCCTTCGGTGAAAAACTGTTTTTT.

V usage is TRBV6-5 and J usage is TRBJ2-7; D might be TRBD2 (5 bases). V was cut by 0 bases and J by 4 bases, with 13 bases left in between. Germline V CDR1 and CDR2: MNHEY, SVGAGI. The CDR3 is 15 residues long. The CDR3: CASSYSLASMYEQYF. The CDR3 DNA reads as TGTGCCAGCAGTTACTCGCTCGCTAGCATGTACGAGCAGTACTTC.

The chain recombines TRBV28 with TRBJ2-5; D is perhaps TRBD1 (5 bases). V dropped 8 bases and J dropped 2 bases, with 12 bases sitting between them. Germline V lookup: CDR1 MDHEN, CDR2 SYDVKM. The CDR3 is 13 amino acids. DNA for the CDR3: TGTGCCAGCGGGTACAGGATACAAGAGACCCAGTACTTC. It yields the protein CASGYRIQETQYF.

There are a few counts of this clone. The DNA of the CDR3 is TGTGCCAGCAGCCGCACACCGAACTATGGCTACACCTTC. Translated: CASSRTPNYGYTF. The rearrangement links TRBV5-6 to TRBJ1-2, with D hard to call. In germline, CDR1 is SGHDT, CDR2 YYEEEE. The CDR3 contains 13 residues. Trimming removed 4 bases from V and 2 bases from J, with 9 bases in between. Looking up the rest from reference TRBV5-6 and TRBJ1-2 gives the full variable domain: DAGVTQSPTHLIKTRGQQVTLRCSPKSGHDTVSWYQQALGQGPQFIFQYYEEEERQRGNFPDRFSGHQFPNYSSELNVNALLLGDSALYLCASSRTPNYGYTFGSGTRLTVV.

This clone was seen once. The V call is TRBV4-1, the J call TRBJ2-5; D gene uncertain. CDR1 and CDR2 from the germline V gene are MGHRA and YSYEKL. V was shortened by 3 bases and J by 0 bases, with 5 bases between the two germline ends. The CDR3 is 13 residues long. The CDR3 protein is CASSHLYQETQYF. The DNA of the CDR3 is TGCGCCAGCAGCCACCTGTACCAAGAGACCCAGTACTTC.

V gene TRBV6-5 combines with J gene TRBJ2-3; D may be TRBD1 (6 bases). The germline CDR1 and CDR2 sequences are MNHEY and SVGAGI. The CDR3 consists of 16 residues. V was trimmed by 4 bases and J by 5 bases, leaving 19 bases between them. DNA for the CDR3: TGTGCCAGCAGTTCCCTGACCTTGACAGGAAAAGATACGCAGTATTTT. It translates to CASSSLTLTGKDTQYF.

The chain joins TRBV7-6 to TRBJ2-7; the D gene is possibly TRBD2 (7 bases). The CDR3 is made up of 14 amino acids. V was pared by 4 bases and J by 4 bases, with 14 bases between. Germline V gives CDR1 SGHVS, CDR2 FNYEAQ. The CDR3 nucleotides are TGTGCCAGCAGCTCTACGGGGGGCGCATACGAGCAGTACTTC. Encoded protein: CASSSTGGAYEQYF.

This CDR3 is CASSLGRGAKNIQYF. DNA for the CDR3: TGTGCCAGCAGCTTAGGTCGGGGAGCCAAAAACATTCAGTACTTC. V gene TRBV7-6 combines with J gene TRBJ2-4, with a tentative D call TRBD2 (5 bases). This CDR3 contains 15 residues. Germline CDR1 is SGHVS and CDR2 is FNYEAQ. Trimming shortened V by 1 base and J by 0 bases, and 7 bases separated the two germline ends.

The CDR3 protein is CASSDQAGARYEQYF. In nucleotides, the CDR3 is TGCGCCAGCAGTGACCAAGCGGGAGCAAGGTACGAGCAGTACTTC. The chain is built from TRBV10-2 and TRBJ2-7; 8 nucleotides match TRBD2. The CDR3 totals 15 residues. Germline V gene sequence: CDR1 WSHSY, CDR2 SAAADI. With V trimmed by 3 bases and J by 4 bases, 8 bases remained unmatched.

V usage is TRBV6-4 and J usage is TRBJ2-1, with a weak D call TRBD1 (5 bases). Germline V gene lookup returns CDR1 MRHNA and CDR2 SNTAGT. Trimming removed 6 bases at V and 8 bases at J, with 20 bases between. The CDR3 contains 15 residues. CDR3 in amino acids: CASRRGTRPLDEQFF. Written as DNA, the CDR3 is TGTGCCAGCAGAAGGGGAACTCGTCCATTGGATGAGCAGTTCTTC.

The chain couples TRBV27 to TRBJ1-4; D is undetermined. Trimming stripped 1 base from V and 8 bases from J, with 8 bases between. Per germline, CDR1 MNHEY and CDR2 SMNVEV (reference sequence). The CDR3 contains 13 residues. CDR3 sequence: CASSLWQTEKLFF. The CDR3 DNA reads TGTGCCAGCAGTTTATGGCAAACGGAAAAACTGTTTTTT.